One sample yielded the 19 T cell receptor beta chains listed below, sequenced in a study of blood T cell repertoires in COVID-19. The table came from immunoSEQ multiplex PCR; TCRdb's copy has only in-frame clones and leaves some out. This table holds around 78,000 clones, around nine tenths found once. The material sequenced was peripheral blood. Every receptor here comes from a woman aged 60-75 years with acute or convalescent COVID-19.

The chain links TRBV5-4 to TRBJ2-3; 11 nucleotides line up with TRBD1. CDR3 length: 16 amino acids. The ends lost 4 bases at V and 2 bases at J; junction bases unmatched: 6. Germline-derived CDR1 and CDR2 are SGHNT and YYREEE (reference sequence). The CDR3 is CASSRGTGGFTDTQYF. CDR3 sequence (DNA): TGTGCCAGCAGCAGGGGGACAGGGGGGTTCACAGATACGCAGTATTTT.

The chain couples TRBV5-1 to TRBJ2-7; TRBD1 matches 8 bases. This CDR3 has 15 amino acids. The V segment lost 0 bases and the J segment 1 base; nucleotides outside the gene matches: 3. Germline assignment: CDR1 SGHRS and CDR2 YFSETQ. The CDR3: CASSLGQGISYEQYF. CDR3 DNA: TGCGCCAGCAGCTTGGGACAGGGGATATCCTACGAGCAGTACTTC.

This chain uses TRBV28 with TRBJ1-4; D not certain. The CDR3 length is 14 residues. Germline V lookup: CDR1 MDHEN, CDR2 SYDVKM. The ends were cut back, 6 bases at V and 8 bases at J, with 16 bases in the middle. The CDR3 spells CASSPGSYLEKLFF. CDR3 nucleotides: TGTGCCAGCAGCCCCGGTAGTTACTTGGAAAAACTGTTTTTT. Full variable domain (outside the CDR3, taken from reference TRBV28 and TRBJ1-4): DVKVTQSSRYLVKRTGEKVFLECVQDMDHENMFWYRQDPGLGLRLIYFSYDVKMKEKGDIPEGYSVSREKKERFSLILESASTNQTSMYLCASSPGSYLEKLFFGSGTQLSVL.

The chain recombines TRBV7-2 with TRBJ2-2, with TRBD1 identical over 8 bases. V was clipped by 6 bases and J by 1 base; unmatched bases: 4. The V gene's germline CDR1 is SGHTA and CDR2 FQGNSA. The length of the CDR3 is 15 residues. The DNA of the CDR3 is TGTGCCAGCAGGAGACAGGGGATGAACACCGGGGAGCTGTTTTTT. Residues: CASRRQGMNTGELFF.

This clone has a single count. The chain is built from TRBV11-2 and TRBJ1-2; D perhaps matches TRBD1 (5 bases). This CDR3 has 13 amino acids. The V gene's germline CDR1 is SGHAT and CDR2 FQNNGV. Trimming stripped 2 bases from V and 4 bases from J, with 8 bases between. The CDR3: CASSLTRAYGYTF. The CDR3 DNA follows: TGTGCCAGCAGCTTAACCAGGGCCTATGGCTACACCTTC.

The rearrangement uses TRBV6-1 and TRBJ1-1; D possibly corresponds to TRBD1 (5 bases). The CDR3 is 14 residues long. The germline CDR1 and CDR2 sequences are MNHNS and SASEGT. Trimming shortened V by 2 bases and J by 3 bases, and 10 bases separated the two germline ends. CDR3 in DNA: TGTGCCAGCAGTGAATCTCGCAGGGACACTGAAGCTTTCTTT. Encoded protein: CASSESRRDTEAFF.

This clone was detected once. In DNA, the CDR3 is TGTGCCAGCAGCCTCGGACACTCTGGAAACACCATATATTTT. It specifies CASSLGHSGNTIYF. V and J are TRBV28 and TRBJ1-3; a possible D gene is TRBD1 (5 bases). The V gene's germline CDR1 is MDHEN and CDR2 SYDVKM. CDR3 length: 14 amino acids. The germline V and J ends were trimmed by 6 bases and 0 bases, with 9 bases remaining between them.

The V gene is TRBV7-6, the J gene TRBJ2-2, with a tentative D call TRBD2 (5 bases). CDR1 and CDR2 from the germline V gene are SGHVS and FNYEAQ. CDR3 length equals 16 residues. Trimming took 1 base from V and 1 from J, leaving 10 bases between them. This CDR3 reads CASSLVYAGNTGELFF. The CDR3 nucleotides read TGTGCCAGCAGCTTAGTATATGCGGGGAACACCGGGGAGCTGTTTTTT.

The chain employs TRBV19 and TRBJ1-5, with 8 bases identical to TRBD1. The CDR3 covers 15 residues. Looked up from germline, CDR1 is LNHDA and CDR2 is SQIVND (reference sequence). Trimming cost V 3 bases and J 0 bases; bases outside gene matches: 1. The CDR3 here is CASSIGQGSNQPQHF. The CDR3 coding sequence is TGTGCCAGTAGTATTGGACAGGGTAGCAATCAGCCCCAGCATTTT.

The chain carries TRBV12-3 or TRBV12-4 and TRBJ2-7; no clear D gene. Trimming removed 6 bases at V and 5 bases at J, with 14 bases between. The CDR3 extends over 13 amino acids. The CDR3 spells CASSPPGFDEQYF. CDR3 DNA sequence: TGTGCCAGCAGCCCGCCAGGTTTCGACGAGCAGTACTTC.

The chain uses TRBV7-9 and TRBJ1-5; D might be TRBD1 (5 bases). CDR3 length: 15 amino acids. With 1 base removed from V and 1 base from J, the gap between germline ends came to 8 bases. Germline loops: CDR1 SEHNR, CDR2 FQNEAQ (reference sequence). The CDR3 DNA follows: TGTGCCAGCAGCTTAGGGCAGGGAAGCAATCAGCCCCAGCATTTT. It encodes CASSLGQGSNQPQHF.

This chain uses TRBV19 with TRBJ2-2; 9 bases align to TRBD1. The CDR3 sequence is 15 residues long. The germline V gene encodes CDR1 LNHDA and CDR2 SQIVND (reference sequence). Trimming cost V 4 bases and J 5 bases; bases outside gene matches: 5. For the CDR3, the DNA is TGTGCCAGTAGTACACAGGGGGCGCCGACCGGGGAGCTGTTTTTT. It is translated as CASSTQGAPTGELFF.

The chain uses TRBV18 and TRBJ1-1; D unclear. The CDR3 is 14 amino acids. V was shortened by 2 bases and J by 5 bases, with 12 bases between the two germline ends. Germline CDR1 is KGHSH and CDR2 is LQKENI. CDR3 sequence: CASSPSGTQTEAFF. CDR3 bases: TGTGCCAGCTCACCATCTGGCACCCAGACTGAAGCTTTCTTT.

The V gene is TRBV19, the J gene TRBJ2-2; 9 bases agree with TRBD2. Germline CDR1 LNHDA, CDR2 SQIVND (reference sequence). The CDR3 is 14 amino acids. The V segment lost 8 bases and the J segment 6 bases; nucleotides outside the gene matches: 7. CDR3 sequence reads: CASGGLAVPGELFF. CDR3 in DNA: TGTGCCAGTGGGGGACTAGCAGTCCCCGGGGAGCTGTTTTTT.

This chain links TRBV18 with TRBJ2-5; TRBD1 might be the D (6 bases). This CDR3 is 15 amino acids long. Trimming stripped 0 bases from V and 1 base from J, with 9 bases between. In germline, CDR1 is KGHSH, CDR2 LQKENI. In DNA, the CDR3 is TGTGCCAGCTCACCACCTGGACAGAGCCAAGAGACCCAGTACTTC. Translated, it gives CASSPPGQSQETQYF.

The chain links TRBV28 to TRBJ2-7; 8 nucleotides align to TRBD2. Germline V gives CDR1 MDHEN, CDR2 SYDVKM. Germline trimming cut 7 bases from V and 0 bases from J; bases unmatched to any gene: 8. The CDR3 is 15 amino acids. The CDR3 here is CASTIRGGLSYEQYF. In nucleotides, the CDR3 is TGTGCCAGCACCATACGGGGGGGGCTCTCCTACGAGCAGTACTTC.

The chain couples TRBV6-5 to TRBJ1-6; TRBD1 aligns across 7 bases. Germline CDR1 reads MNHEY; CDR2 reads SVGAGI. This CDR3 has 15 residues. V lost 10 bases, J lost 8 bases, and 14 bases stayed unmatched. The CDR3 loop is CATGQVGKSDSPLHF. DNA of the CDR3: TGTGCCACCGGACAGGTTGGCAAAAGCGATTCACCCCTCCACTTT.

The rearrangement joins TRBV7-3 to TRBJ2-1; TRBD2 matches 8 bases. Germline lookup yields CDR1 SGHTA and CDR2 FQGTGA. CDR3 length: 14 residues. The J segment lost 6 bases and the V segment lost 5 bases, leaving 6 bases of the junction unmatched. The CDR3 spells CASSRGGFGNEQFF. In nucleotides, the CDR3 is TGTGCCAGCAGCCGGGGGGGATTTGGCAATGAGCAGTTCTTC.

The gene calls are TRBV28 and TRBJ2-7, with 10 bases identical to TRBD2. V gave up 6 bases and J gave up 2 bases; unmatched junction bases: 7. Germline V gives CDR1 MDHEN, CDR2 SYDVKM. This CDR3 is 15 amino acids long. In DNA form, the CDR3 reads TGTGCCAGCAGATACACTAGCGGGGAACCCTACGAGCAGTACTTC. The encoded protein is CASRYTSGEPYEQYF.